This paragraph covers one T cell receptor beta chain sequence. This clonotype came up many times. Its target antigen remains unknown. No base-level quality is on record; no much larger clone is a single base apart. Unsorted PBMC libraries were generated from 2 million PBMCs stored in RNAlater at -80 °C until RNA extraction. Multiple sclerosis patients were enrolled in a US clinical protocol evaluating disease progression by magnetic resonance imaging. Peripheral blood underwent Ficoll-Hypaque density gradient centrifugation to isolate PBMCs, which were then cryopreserved in liquid nitrogen. V loses 2 bases at its end and J loses 5 bases; junction bases beyond the gene matches: 12. Measured from the cysteine to the phenylalanine, the CDR3 is 16 residues long. Only CDR3 DNA remains: 48 bases, in frame from the first base. CDR1 and CDR2 were assigned from the germline V gene as SGHRS and YFSETQ. The sample belongs to a study of neurological immune-mediated disorders (dated by TCRdb to between 2018 and 2021). Regarding the research as a whole: Among the 34 multiple sclerosis patients, relapsing-remitting MS was present in some 30 and secondary progressive MS was present in 3. Using UMI-based sequencing, the study compared peripheral blood TCR-beta repertoires from patients with HTLV-I-associated myelopathy (HAM/TSP), patients with multiple sclerosis, and healthy controls. Alongside PBMC samples, the set of some 98 TCR-beta libraries contained longitudinal samples, technical triplicates, and paired CD4+ and CD8+ T-cell subsets that had been sorted. Of the 60 to 70 subjects in the cohort, about 14 were HAM/TSP patients, about 34 were multiple sclerosis patients, and about 20 were healthy controls. Study-level results and caveats: The highest TCR clonal expansion was observed in HAM/TSP patients, whereas the lowest was observed in MS patients, even when compared with healthy controls. No clinical or MRI features were associated with the MS cluster, and the authors said that larger cohorts are needed. No identical CDR3 amino acid sequences were shared among expanded clones across subjects, suggesting private TCR-beta repertoires in all groups. Phylogenetic analysis grouped repertoires from 18 of 34 MS patients into a cluster of related CDR3 sequences, suggesting a possible repertoire-level signature.

cDNA was synthesized by template-switch 5'RACE using a primer carrying a 10-nucleotide random unique molecular identifier by which each TCR transcript was tagged. Over 170 million TCR-beta sequences, covering 15-18 subjects, were produced in each sequencing run. The RNeasy kit was used for extraction of total RNA. Using the KAPA Real-time Library Amplification kit, TCR-beta VDJ regions were amplified with primers for the TCR constant region and the 5'RACE anchor. A first PCR added sample indexes and Illumina adaptors, after which a second PCR increased the library yield. The roughly 650 bp TCR product was size-selected on a 2% E-gel SizeSelection system after Ampure bead purification. Library quality was checked on a Bioanalyzer, concentration was measured with Qubit, and libraries were quantified with the Kapa Library Quantification kit before pooling. Libraries were sequenced paired-end 2 x 150 bp on an Illumina HiSeq 2500. To increase sequence diversity, about 24-32% phiX was spiked into each library pool. In the paper's pipeline: Quality-filtered reads were processed with the UMI-based MiGEC pipeline, and over 85% of raw TCR sequences were removed by the MiGEC pipeline during error correction. VDJ genes were aligned to IMGT germline references, and each clonotype was defined by a unique CDR3 amino acid sequence together with V-J genes. VDJtools evaluated clonal expansion, Shannon diversity and CDR3 relatedness (CalcPairwiseDistances, ClusterSamples); CLCbio workbench built phylogenetic trees. Clones with at least 8 unique UMIs were defined as expanded, with this threshold being based on coefficient-of-variation modelling across technical triplicates. Clones were called with MiXCR by TCRdb after fastp trimmed the public reads at Q25, and only in-frame beta chains were retained. Under each unique CDR3 protein, matching rows form one entry showing the most common genes and DNA. These V and J calls derive from TCRdb rather than the authors' analysis. This sample holds approximately 70,000 distinct CDR3 sequences; less than 4% were observed only once. The ten largest clonotypes hold 1.3% of the sample.

Recombination linked TRBV5-1 to TRBJ2-5, with 7 middle bases fitting TRBD2. The sequenced sample was PBMCs. The TCR sequence derives from a man aged 25 to 45 with multiple sclerosis. The CDR3 region: CASSLSASGSYETQYF. Here is the DNA: TGCGCCAGCAGCTTATCGGCTAGCGGTTCCTATGAGACCCAGTACTTC.